Listed below are T cell receptor beta chains from one sample, sequenced in a study of monozygotic twins with inflammatory bowel disease. Reprocessing the 5' RACE reads, TCRdb reports a single entry for every CDR3 protein and omits DNA. This listing includes some 440,000 distinct CDR3 sequences. Sequencing was done on a sample of blood. These receptors all stem from a human donor with ulcerative colitis or Crohn's disease, or a healthy co-twin of an affected twin (not recorded which). The CDR3 runs from the conserved cysteine through the conserved F or W. Each record gives: J gene, V gene, CDR3 protein.

TRBJ2-1	TRBV5-1	CASSHVVSSYNEQFF
TRBJ2-1	TRBV5-1	CASSLATGSGNEQFF
TRBJ2-5	TRBV7-2	CASSFRKGAQETQYF
TRBJ2-1	TRBV18	CASSPPLSPVEQFF
TRBJ2-4	TRBV7-2	CASSLGVGDIQYF
TRBJ2-1	TRBV7-9	CASSPKSSGRNNEQFF
TRBJ1-1	TRBV4-1	CASSQESGQGANTEAFF
TRBJ1-5	TRBV29-1	CSVSGGMGQPQHF
TRBJ2-1	TRBV12-3/TRBV12-4	CASSPTGSPYNEQFF
TRBJ2-1	TRBV14	CASGNRDRASGEQFF
TRBJ2-5	TRBV5-5	CASSLWGAETQYF